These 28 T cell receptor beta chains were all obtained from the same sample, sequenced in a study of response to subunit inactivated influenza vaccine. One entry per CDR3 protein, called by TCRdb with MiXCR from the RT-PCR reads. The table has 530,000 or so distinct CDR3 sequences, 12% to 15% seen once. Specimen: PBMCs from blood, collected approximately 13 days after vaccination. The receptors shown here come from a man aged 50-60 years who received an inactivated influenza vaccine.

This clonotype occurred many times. CDR3 region: CASSQDPAKPGQGWDEQFF. The CDR3 bases are TGCGCCAGCAGCCAAGATCCGGCTAAGCCGGGACAGGGCTGGGATGAGCAGTTCTTC. This chain uses TRBV4-3 with TRBJ2-1, with 9 bases lining up with TRBD1. V was clipped by 0 bases and J by 8 bases; unmatched bases: 17. The CDR3 extends over 19 amino acids. Germline CDR1 and CDR2: LGHNA and YSLEER.

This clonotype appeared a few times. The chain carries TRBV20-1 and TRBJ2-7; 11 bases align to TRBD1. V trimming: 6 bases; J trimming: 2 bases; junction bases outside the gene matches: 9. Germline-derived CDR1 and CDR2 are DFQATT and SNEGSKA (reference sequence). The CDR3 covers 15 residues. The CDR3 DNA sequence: TGCAGTGCCCTACAACCGGGACAGGGGGCCTACGAGCAGTACTTC. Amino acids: CSALQPGQGAYEQYF.

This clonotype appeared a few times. CDR3 in amino acids: CASSSGTVPFF. CDR3 DNA sequence: TGTGCCAGCAGTTCAGGGACAGTCCCTTTCTTT. J is TRBJ1-1 and V is TRBV6-5, with 7 nucleotides matching TRBD1. Looked up from germline, CDR1 is MNHEY and CDR2 is SVGAGI. This CDR3 comprises 11 residues. V was pared by 4 bases and J by 12 bases, with 5 bases of the junction left unmatched.

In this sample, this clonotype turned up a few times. Written as DNA, the CDR3 is TGTGCCAGCAGTTTAGAGGGAGTATACACTGAAGCTTTCTTT. Encoded protein: CASSLEGVYTEAFF. This chain uses TRBV12-3 or TRBV12-4 with TRBJ1-1; D not certain. This CDR3 comprises 14 residues. V dropped 1 base and J dropped 3 bases, with 9 bases sitting between them.

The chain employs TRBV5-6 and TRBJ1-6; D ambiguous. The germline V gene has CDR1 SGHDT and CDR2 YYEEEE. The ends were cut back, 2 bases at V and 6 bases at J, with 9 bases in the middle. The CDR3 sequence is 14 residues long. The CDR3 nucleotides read TGTGCCAGCAGCTTTCTGGGGAGTAATTCACCCCTCCACTTT. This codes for CASSFLGSNSPLHF.

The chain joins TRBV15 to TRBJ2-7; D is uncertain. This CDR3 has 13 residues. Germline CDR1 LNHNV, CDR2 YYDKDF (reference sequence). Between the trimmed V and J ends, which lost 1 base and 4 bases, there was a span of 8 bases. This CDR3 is CATSRATRYEQYF. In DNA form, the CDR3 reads TGTGCCACCAGCAGAGCAACCAGGTACGAGCAGTACTTC.

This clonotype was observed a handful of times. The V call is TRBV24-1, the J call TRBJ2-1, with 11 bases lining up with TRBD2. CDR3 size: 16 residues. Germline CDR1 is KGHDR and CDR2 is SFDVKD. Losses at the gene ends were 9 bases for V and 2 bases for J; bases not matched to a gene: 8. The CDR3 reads CATASLAGGPYNEQFF. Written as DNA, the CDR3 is TGTGCCACCGCTTCTCTAGCGGGAGGCCCCTACAATGAGCAGTTCTTC.

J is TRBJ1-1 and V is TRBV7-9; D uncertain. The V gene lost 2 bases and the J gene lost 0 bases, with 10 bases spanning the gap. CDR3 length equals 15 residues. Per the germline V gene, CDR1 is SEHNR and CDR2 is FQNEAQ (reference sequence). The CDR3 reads CASSLFRQMNTEAFF. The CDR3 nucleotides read TGTGCCAGCAGCTTATTTAGGCAGATGAACACTGAAGCTTTCTTT. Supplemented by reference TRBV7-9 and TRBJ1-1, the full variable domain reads DTGVSQNPRHKITKRGQNVTFRCDPISEHNRLYWYRQTLGQGPEFLTYFQNEAQLEKSRLLSDRFSAERPKGSFSTLEIQRTEQGDSAMYLCASSLFRQMNTEAFFGQGTRLTVV.

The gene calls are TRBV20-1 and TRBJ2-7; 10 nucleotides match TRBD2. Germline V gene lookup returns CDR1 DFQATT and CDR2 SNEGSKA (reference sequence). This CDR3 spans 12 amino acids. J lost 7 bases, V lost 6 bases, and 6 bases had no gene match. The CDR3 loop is CSAKEREGEQYF. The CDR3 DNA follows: TGCAGTGCCAAGGAGCGGGAGGGTGAGCAGTACTTC.

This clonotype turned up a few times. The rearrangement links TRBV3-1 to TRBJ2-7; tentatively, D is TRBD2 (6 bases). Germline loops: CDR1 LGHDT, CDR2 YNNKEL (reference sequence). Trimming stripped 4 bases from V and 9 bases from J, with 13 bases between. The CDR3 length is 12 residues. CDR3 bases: TGTGCCAGCAGCCGGGCGGGGACGGTGCAGTACTTC. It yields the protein CASSRAGTVQYF.

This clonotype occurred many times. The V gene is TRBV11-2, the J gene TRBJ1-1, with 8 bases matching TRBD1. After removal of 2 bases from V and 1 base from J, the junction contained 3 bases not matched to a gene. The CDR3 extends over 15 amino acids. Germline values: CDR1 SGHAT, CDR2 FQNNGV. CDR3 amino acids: CASSLLGTGNTEAFF. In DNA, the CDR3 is TGTGCCAGCAGCTTACTCGGGACAGGGAACACTGAAGCTTTCTTT.

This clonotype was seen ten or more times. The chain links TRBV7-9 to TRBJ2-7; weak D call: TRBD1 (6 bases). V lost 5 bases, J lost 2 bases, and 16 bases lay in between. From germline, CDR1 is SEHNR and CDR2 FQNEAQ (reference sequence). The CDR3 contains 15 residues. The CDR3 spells CASSHLSDSPYEQYF. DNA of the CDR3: TGTGCCAGCAGCCATCTGTCGGACAGCCCCTACGAGCAGTACTTC.

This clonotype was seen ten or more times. The CDR3 DNA follows: TGTGCCAGCAGTTTTATGGGCACCGGGGAGCTGTTTTTT. Residues: CASSFMGTGELFF. The rearrangement joins TRBV12-3 or TRBV12-4 to TRBJ2-2; the D is unclear. The length of the CDR3 is 13 residues. The ends were cut back, 3 bases at V and 4 bases at J, with 6 bases in the middle.

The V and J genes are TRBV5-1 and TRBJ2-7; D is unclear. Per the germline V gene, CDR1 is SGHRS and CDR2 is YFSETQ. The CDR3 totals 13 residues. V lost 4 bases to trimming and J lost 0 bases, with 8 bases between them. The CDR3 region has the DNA TGCGCCAGCAGCACATTGGGCTCCTACGAGCAGTACTTC. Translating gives CASSTLGSYEQYF.

Written as DNA, the CDR3 is TGTGCCAGCAGCCTCGGCGGGCGTTCACCCCTCCACTTT. Protein: CASSLGGRSPLHF. The V call is TRBV3-1, the J call TRBJ1-6; D uncertain. V lost 4 bases, J lost 9 bases, and 10 bases lay in between. CDR3 length: 13 amino acids. The germline CDR1 and CDR2 sequences are LGHDT and YNNKEL (reference sequence).

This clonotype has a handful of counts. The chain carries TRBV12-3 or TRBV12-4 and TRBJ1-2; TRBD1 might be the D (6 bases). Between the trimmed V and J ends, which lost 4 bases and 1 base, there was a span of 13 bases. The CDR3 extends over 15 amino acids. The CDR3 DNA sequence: TGTGCCAGCAGTTCGGGGCAGGGGAATAACTATGGCTACACCTTC. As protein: CASSSGQGNNYGYTF.

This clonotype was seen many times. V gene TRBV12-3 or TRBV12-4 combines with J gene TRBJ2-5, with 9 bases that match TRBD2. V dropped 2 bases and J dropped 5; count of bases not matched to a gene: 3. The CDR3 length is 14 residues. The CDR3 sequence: CASSLLAGRETQYF. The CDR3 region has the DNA TGTGCCAGCAGTTTACTAGCGGGGAGGGAGACCCAGTACTTC.

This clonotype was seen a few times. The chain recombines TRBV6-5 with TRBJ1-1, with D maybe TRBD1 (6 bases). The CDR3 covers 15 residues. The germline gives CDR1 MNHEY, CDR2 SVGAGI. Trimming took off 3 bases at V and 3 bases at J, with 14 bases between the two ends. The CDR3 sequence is CASSYREGVDTEAFF. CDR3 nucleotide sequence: TGTGCCAGCAGTTATCGGGAGGGGGTCGACACTGAAGCTTTCTTT.

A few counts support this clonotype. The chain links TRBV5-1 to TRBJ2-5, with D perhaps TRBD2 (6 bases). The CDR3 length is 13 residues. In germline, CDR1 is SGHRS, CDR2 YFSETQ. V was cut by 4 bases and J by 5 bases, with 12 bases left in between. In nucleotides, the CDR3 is TGCGCCAGCAGCCATCGGACTACCGAGACCCAGTACTTC. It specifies CASSHRTTETQYF.

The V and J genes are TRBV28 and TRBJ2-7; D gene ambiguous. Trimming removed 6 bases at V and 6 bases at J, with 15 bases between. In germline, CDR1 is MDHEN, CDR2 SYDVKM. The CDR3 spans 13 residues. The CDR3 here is CASSFTSYGEQYF. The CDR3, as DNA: TGTGCCAGCAGCTTTACAAGTTACGGCGAGCAGTACTTC.

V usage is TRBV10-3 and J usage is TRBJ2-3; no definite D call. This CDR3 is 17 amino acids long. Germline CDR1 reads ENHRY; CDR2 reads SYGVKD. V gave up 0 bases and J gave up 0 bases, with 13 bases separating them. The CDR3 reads CAISESLGSSSTDTQYF. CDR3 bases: TGTGCCATCAGTGAGTCTCTAGGATCTTCTAGCACAGATACGCAGTATTTT.

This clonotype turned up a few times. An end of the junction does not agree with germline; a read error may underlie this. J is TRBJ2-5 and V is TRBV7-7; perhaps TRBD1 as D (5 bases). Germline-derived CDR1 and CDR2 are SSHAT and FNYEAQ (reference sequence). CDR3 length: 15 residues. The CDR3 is CASSLGIGGAETQYF. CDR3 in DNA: TGTGCTAGCAGCTTAGGAATAGGTGGGGCAGAGACCCAGTACTTC. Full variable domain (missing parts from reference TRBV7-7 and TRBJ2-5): GAGVSQSPRYKVTKRGQDVTLRCDPISSHATLYWYQQALGQGPEFLTYFNYEAQPDKSGLPSDRFSAERPEGSISTLTIQRTEQRDSAMYRCASSLGIGGAETQYFGPGTRLLVL.

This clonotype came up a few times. In DNA form, the CDR3 reads TGTGCCAGCAGCTTAGGGTGGGACAGAAGGGACAATGAGCAGTTCTTC. Its protein product is CASSLGWDRRDNEQFF. This chain joins TRBV11-2 and TRBJ2-1; 7 nucleotides align to TRBD1. Losses at the gene ends were 1 base for V and 5 bases for J; bases not matched to a gene: 8. Germline values: CDR1 SGHAT, CDR2 FQNNGV. The CDR3 spans 16 residues.

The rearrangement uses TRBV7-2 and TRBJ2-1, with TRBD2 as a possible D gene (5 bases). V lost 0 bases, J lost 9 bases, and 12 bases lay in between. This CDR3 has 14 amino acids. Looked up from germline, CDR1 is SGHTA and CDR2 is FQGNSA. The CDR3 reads CASSLARTSIEQFF. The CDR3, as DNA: TGTGCCAGCAGCTTAGCCCGTACTAGTATTGAGCAGTTCTTC.

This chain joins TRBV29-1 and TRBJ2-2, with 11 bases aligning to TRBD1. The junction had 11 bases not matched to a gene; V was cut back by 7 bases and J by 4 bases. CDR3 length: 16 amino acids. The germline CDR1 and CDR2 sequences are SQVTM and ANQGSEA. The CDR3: CSASRWDRGGTGELFF. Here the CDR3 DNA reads TGCAGCGCTTCCCGCTGGGACAGGGGGGGCACCGGGGAGCTGTTTTTT.

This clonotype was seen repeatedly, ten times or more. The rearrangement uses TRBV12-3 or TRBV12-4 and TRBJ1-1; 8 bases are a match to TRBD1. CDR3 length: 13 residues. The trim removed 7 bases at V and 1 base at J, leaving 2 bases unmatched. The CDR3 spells CASTGQGNTEAFF. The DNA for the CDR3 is TGTGCCAGCACCGGACAGGGGAACACTGAAGCTTTCTTT.

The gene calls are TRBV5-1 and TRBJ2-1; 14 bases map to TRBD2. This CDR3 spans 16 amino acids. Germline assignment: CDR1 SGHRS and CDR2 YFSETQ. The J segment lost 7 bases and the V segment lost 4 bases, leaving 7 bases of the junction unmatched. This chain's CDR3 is CASSLPGTSGGNEQFF. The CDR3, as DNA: TGCGCCAGCAGCCTGCCCGGGACTAGCGGGGGTAATGAGCAGTTCTTC.

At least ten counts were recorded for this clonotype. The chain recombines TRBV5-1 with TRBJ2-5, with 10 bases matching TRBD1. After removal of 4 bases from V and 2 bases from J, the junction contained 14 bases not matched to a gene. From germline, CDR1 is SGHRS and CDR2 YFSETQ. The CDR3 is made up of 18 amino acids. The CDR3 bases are TGCGCCAGCAGCCCTCGGACAGGGGGAGCACCTGATCAAGAGACCCAGTACTTC. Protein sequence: CASSPRTGGAPDQETQYF.